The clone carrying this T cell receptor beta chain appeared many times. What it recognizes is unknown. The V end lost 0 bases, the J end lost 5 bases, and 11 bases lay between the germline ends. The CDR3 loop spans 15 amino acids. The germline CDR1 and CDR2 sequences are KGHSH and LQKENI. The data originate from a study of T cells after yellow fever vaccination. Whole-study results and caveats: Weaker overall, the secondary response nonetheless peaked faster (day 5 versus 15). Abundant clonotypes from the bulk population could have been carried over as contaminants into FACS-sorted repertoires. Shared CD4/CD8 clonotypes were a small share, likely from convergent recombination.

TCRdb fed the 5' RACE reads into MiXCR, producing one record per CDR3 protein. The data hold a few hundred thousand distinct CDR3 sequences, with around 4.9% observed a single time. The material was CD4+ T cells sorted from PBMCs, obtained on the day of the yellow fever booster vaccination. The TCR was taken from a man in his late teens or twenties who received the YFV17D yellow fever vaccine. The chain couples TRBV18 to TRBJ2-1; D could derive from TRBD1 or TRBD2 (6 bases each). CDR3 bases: TGTGCCAGCTCACCACCGGGCGGGGACAACAATGAGCAGTTCTTC. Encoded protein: CASSPPGGDNNEQFF.